This entry concerns a single T cell receptor (beta chain). The data stem from a study of blood T cell repertoires in COVID-19. Germline lookup yields CDR1 SGHRS and CDR2 YFSETQ. The CDR3 consists of 14 residues. The V gene end was trimmed by 10 bases and the J gene end by 3 bases; junction bases not matched to a gene: 10. Only in-frame clones appear in the TCRdb table, and some are missing; sequencing was by immunoSEQ multiplex PCR. The sample gives nearly 50,000 clones, 85% to 90% of which show up once; 2.6% is in the top ten. This chain connects TRBV5-1 to TRBJ2-3; TRBD2 agrees at 8 bases. The material sequenced was peripheral blood. This sequence was found in an elderly woman with COVID-19, enrolled during active disease. CDR3 in amino acids: CAGRAGGVTDTQYF. CDR3 nucleotides: TGCGCCGGCCGGGCGGGGGGTGTTACAGATACGCAGTATTTT.